This T cell receptor (beta chain) stems from a study of cytomegalovirus exposure and HLA in healthy donors. With regard to this clone: Its specificity is not known.

The CDR3 totals 15 residues. Germline V gives CDR1 SGHNT, CDR2 YYREEE (reference sequence). V lost 0 bases, J lost 3 bases, and 10 bases lay in between. TCRdb keeps only in-frame clones here, not all; method: immunoSEQ multiplex PCR. The table lists 150,000 to 180,000 clones, less than 90% of them singletons. Regarding the study as a whole: Cytomegalovirus status was reportedly diagnosed by the classifier with high sensitivity and specificity. The listing of fewer than 200 TCR beta chains classed them as cytomegalovirus-associated.

The sample comprised PBMCs. This clonotype was obtained from a man between 18 and 35 years old in good health and CMV-seropositive. This rearrangement joins TRBV5-4 to TRBJ2-1; D is perhaps TRBD1 (6 bases). The CDR3 region is CASSLGGLLYNEQFF. The CDR3 DNA reads as TGTGCCAGCAGCTTGGGGGGGCTCCTCTACAATGAGCAGTTCTTC.